This T cell receptor (beta chain) was found in a study of T cell changes during pregnancy in multiple sclerosis. The germline V gene encodes CDR1 LNHDA and CDR2 SQIVND (reference sequence). This CDR3 spans 13 amino acids. Trimming left V 0 bases short and J 11 bases short, with 11 bases between. Profiled with immunoSEQ multiplex PCR; TCRdb holds only in-frame clones, not every one. The data show approximately 58,000 clones, roughly 90% seen once. This chain joins TRBV19 and TRBJ2-1, with TRBD2 as a possible D gene (6 bases). The source material was CD4+ T cells from peripheral blood mononuclear cells, sampled after pregnancy. The source is a female donor in good health, enrolled as a control in a pregnancy study. The CDR3 coding sequence is TGTGCCAGTAGTATAGAGGAGGGGAAAAAGCAGTTCTTC. Its protein product is CASSIEEGKKQFF. The complete variable domain, with remaining parts taken from reference TRBV19 and TRBJ2-1, reads DGGITQSPKYLFRKEGQNVTLSCEQNLNHDAMYWYRQDPGQGLRLIYYSQIVNDFQKGDIAEGYSVSREKKESFPLTVTSAQKNPTAFYLCASSIEEGKKQFFGPGTRLTVL.